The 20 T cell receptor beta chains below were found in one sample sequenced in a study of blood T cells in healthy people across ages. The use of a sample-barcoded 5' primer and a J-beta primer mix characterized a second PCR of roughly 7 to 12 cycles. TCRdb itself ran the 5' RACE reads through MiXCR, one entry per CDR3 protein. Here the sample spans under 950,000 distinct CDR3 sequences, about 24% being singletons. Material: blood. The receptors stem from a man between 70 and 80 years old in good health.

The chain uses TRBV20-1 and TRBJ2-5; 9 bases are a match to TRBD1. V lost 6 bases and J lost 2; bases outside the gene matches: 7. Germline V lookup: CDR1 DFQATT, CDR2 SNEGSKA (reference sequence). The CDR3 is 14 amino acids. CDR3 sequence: CSAKRDRGQETQYF. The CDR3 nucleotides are TGCAGTGCGAAAAGAGACAGGGGGCAAGAGACCCAGTACTTC.

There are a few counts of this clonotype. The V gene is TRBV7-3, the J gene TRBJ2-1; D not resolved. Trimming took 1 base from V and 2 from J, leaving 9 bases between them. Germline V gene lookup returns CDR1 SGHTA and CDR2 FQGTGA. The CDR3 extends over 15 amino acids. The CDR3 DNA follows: TGTGCCAGCAGCTTAAGGACGGCTGCCTACAATGAGCAGTTCTTC. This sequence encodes CASSLRTAAYNEQFF. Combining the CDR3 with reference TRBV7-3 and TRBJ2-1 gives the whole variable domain GAGVSQTPSNKVTEKGKYVELRCDPISGHTALYWYRQSLGQGPEFLIYFQGTGAADDSGLPNDRFFAVRPEGSVSTLKIQRTERGDSAVYLCASSLRTAAYNEQFFGPGTRLTVL.

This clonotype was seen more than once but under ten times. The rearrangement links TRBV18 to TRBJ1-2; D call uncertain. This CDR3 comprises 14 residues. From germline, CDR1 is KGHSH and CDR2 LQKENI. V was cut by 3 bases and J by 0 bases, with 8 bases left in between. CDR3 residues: CASSPGESNYGYTF. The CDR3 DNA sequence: TGTGCCAGCTCACCGGGAGAATCTAACTATGGCTACACCTTC. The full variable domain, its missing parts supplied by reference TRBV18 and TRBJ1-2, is NAGVMQNPRHLVRRRGQEARLRCSPMKGHSHVYWYRQLPEEGLKFMVYLQKENIIDESGMPKERFSAEFPKEGPSILRIQQVVRGDSAAYFCASSPGESNYGYTFGSGTRLTVV.

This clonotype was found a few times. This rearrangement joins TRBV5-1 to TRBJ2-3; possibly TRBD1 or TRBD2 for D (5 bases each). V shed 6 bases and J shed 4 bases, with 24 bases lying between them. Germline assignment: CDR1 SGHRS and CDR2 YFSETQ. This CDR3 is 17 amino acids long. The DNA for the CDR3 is TGCGCCAGCAATCGGGCGGCCGTACCTATGGGGGCAGATACGCAGTATTTT. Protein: CASNRAAVPMGADTQYF.

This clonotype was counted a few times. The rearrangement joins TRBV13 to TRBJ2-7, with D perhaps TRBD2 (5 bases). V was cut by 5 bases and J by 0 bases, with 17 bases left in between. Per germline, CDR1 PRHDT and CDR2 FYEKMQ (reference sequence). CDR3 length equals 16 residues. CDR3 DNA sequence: TGTGCCAGCAGCAACCTTCCGACTGGGAGCTCCTACGAGCAGTACTTC. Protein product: CASSNLPTGSSYEQYF.

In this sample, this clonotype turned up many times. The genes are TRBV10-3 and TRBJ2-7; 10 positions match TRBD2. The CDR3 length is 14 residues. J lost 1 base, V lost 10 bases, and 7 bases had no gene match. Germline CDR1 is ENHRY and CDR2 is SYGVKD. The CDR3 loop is CATQMTSGSYEQYF. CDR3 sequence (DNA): TGTGCCACACAGATGACTAGCGGGTCCTACGAGCAGTACTTC.

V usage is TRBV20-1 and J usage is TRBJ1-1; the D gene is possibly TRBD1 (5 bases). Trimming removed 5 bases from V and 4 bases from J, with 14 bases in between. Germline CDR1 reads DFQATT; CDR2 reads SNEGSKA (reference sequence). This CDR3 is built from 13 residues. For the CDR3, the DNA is TGCAGTGCTCCCCCGGGACCGGGCACTGAAGCTTTCTTT. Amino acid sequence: CSAPPGPGTEAFF.

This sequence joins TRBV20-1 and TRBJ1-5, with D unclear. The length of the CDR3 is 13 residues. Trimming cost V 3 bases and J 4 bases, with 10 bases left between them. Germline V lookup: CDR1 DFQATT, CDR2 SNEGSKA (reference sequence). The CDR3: CSASGGKNQPQHF. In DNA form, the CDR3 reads TGCAGTGCTAGCGGAGGCAAGAATCAGCCCCAGCATTTT.

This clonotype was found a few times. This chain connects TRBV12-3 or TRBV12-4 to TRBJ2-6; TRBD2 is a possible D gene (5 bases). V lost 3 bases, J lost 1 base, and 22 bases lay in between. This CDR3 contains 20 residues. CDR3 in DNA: TGTGCCAGCAGTTTTCTGTACTCGGGATTAATAATGTCTGGGGCCAACGTCCTGACTTTC. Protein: CASSFLYSGLIMSGANVLTF.

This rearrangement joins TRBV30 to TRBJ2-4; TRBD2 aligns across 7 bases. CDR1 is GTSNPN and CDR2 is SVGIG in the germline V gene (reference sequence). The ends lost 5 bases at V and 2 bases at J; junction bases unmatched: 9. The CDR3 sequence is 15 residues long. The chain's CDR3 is CAWAGTTGSKNIQYF. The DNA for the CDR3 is TGTGCCTGGGCCGGGACTACAGGTTCCAAAAACATTCAGTACTTC.

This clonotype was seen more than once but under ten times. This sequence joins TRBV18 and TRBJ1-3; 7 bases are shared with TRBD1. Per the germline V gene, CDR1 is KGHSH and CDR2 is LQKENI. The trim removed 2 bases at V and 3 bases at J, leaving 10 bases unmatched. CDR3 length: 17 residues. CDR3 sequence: CASSPDFAGGDGNTIYF. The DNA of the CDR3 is TGTGCCAGCTCACCAGATTTTGCAGGGGGTGATGGAAACACCATATATTTT.

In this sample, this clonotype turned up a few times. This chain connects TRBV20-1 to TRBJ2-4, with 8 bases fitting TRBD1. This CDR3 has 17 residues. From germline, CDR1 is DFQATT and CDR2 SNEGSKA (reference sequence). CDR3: CSAEDREKTLAKNIQYF. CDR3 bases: TGCAGCGCTGAGGACAGGGAAAAAACTCTAGCCAAAAACATTCAGTACTTC.

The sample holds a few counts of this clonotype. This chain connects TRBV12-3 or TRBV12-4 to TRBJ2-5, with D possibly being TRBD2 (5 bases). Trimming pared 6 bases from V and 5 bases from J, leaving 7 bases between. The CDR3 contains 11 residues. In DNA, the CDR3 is TGTGCCAGCAGACTAGTGGAGACCCAGTACTTC. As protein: CASRLVETQYF.

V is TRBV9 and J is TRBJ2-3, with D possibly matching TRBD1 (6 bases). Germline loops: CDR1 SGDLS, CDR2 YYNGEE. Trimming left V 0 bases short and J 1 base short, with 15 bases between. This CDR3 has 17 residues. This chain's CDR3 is CASSVDGLGAGTDTQYF. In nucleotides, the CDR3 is TGTGCCAGCAGCGTAGACGGTTTGGGGGCGGGCACAGATACGCAGTATTTT.

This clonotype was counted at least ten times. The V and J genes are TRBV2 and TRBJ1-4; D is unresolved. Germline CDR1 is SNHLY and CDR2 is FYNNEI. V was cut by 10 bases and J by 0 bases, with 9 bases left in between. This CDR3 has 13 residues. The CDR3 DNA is TGTGCCAACCGACCCGCAACTAATGAAAAACTGTTTTTT. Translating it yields CANRPATNEKLFF.

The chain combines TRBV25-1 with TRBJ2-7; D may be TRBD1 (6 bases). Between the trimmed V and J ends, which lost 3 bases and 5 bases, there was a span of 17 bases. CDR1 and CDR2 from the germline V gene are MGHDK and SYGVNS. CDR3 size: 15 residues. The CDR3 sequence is CASSDHRDVGNEQYF. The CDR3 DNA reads TGTGCCAGCAGTGACCACAGGGATGTGGGGAACGAGCAGTACTTC.

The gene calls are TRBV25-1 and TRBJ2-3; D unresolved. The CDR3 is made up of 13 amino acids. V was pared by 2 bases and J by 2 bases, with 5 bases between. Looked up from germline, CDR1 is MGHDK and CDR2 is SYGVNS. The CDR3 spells CASSEPYTDTQYF. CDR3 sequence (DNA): TGTGCCAGCAGTGAACCGTACACAGATACGCAGTATTTT.

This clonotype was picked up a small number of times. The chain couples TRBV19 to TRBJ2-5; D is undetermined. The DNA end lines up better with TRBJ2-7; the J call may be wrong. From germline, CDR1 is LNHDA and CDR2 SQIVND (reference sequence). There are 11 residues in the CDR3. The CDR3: CASSNSHEQYF. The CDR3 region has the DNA TGTGCCAGTAGTAATTCTCACGAGCAGTACTTC.

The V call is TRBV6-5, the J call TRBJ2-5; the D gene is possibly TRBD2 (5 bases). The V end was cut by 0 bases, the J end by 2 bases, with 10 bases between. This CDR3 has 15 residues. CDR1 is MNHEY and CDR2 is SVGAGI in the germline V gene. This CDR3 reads CASSYSRAAQETQYF. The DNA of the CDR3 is TGTGCCAGCAGTTACTCGAGGGCCGCACAAGAGACCCAGTACTTC.

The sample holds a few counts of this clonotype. CDR3 in amino acids: CASSQDSVGNQPQHF. CDR3 DNA sequence: TGTGCCAGCAGCCAAGACAGTGTAGGCAATCAGCCCCAGCATTTT. V gene TRBV3-1 combines with J gene TRBJ1-5, with D hard to call. CDR1 LGHDT and CDR2 YNNKEL come from the germline V gene (reference sequence). V was shortened by 0 bases and J by 2 bases, with 8 bases between the two germline ends. CDR3 length: 15 residues.